This is a list of T cell receptor beta chains from one sample in a study of vaccination effects on CD4 cells after COVID-19. Antigen specificity for these receptors is unknown. Using immunoSEQ multiplex PCR, the repertoire was profiled, and TCRdb retains in-frame clones only, with some absent. The profile shows some 61,000 clones, roughly 80% of them singletons. Sequencing was performed on CD4+ T cells from PBMCs cultured with HCoV-OC43 spike peptides, taken after COVID-19 vaccination. These receptors were obtained from a human donor who received a COVID-19 vaccine. Each CDR3 is given with its conserved first and last residue. A D gene is named only where the DNA matches it firmly. Clone size is shown for a subset of rows, as once, few, many or a class of expanded clone.

v_call	d_call	j_call	clone_size	cdr3_nt	cdr3_aa
TRBV18	.	TRBJ2-1	.	TGTGCCAGCTCCTTTTACGGTGGCTACAATGAGCAGTTCTTC	CASSFYGGYNEQFF
TRBV9	.	TRBJ2-3	.	TGTGCCAGCAGCGTAGATCTTCCTAGCACAGATACGCAGTATTTT	CASSVDLPSTDTQYF
TRBV29-1	.	TRBJ2-1	.	TGCAGCGTTCAACGGGACACTGAGCAGTTCTTC	CSVQRDTEQFF
TRBV28	.	TRBJ1-3	.	TGTGCCAGCAGTTTAGACAGCCCGAGGGGAAACACCATATATTTT	CASSLDSPRGNTIYF
TRBV19	TRBD1	TRBJ1-6	few	TGTGCCAGTAACCCGGGACAGGGTAATTCACCCCTCCACTTT	CASNPGQGNSPLHF
TRBV6-1	.	TRBJ1-2	.	TGTGCCAGCAGTGAATTTAGGCGTCTTGGCTACACCTTC	CASSEFRRLGYTF
TRBV18	.	TRBJ2-1	.	TGTGCCAGCTCACCACCGGGCAGGAATGAGCAGTTCTTC	CASSPPGRNEQFF
TRBV12-3/TRBV12-4	.	TRBJ1-2	.	TGTGCCAGCAGTTTAAATGGCTACACCTTC	CASSLNGYTF
TRBV25-1	TRBD1	TRBJ1-5	.	TGTGCCAGCAGCGCCGGGACAGGGGACATCTATAGCAATCAGCCCCAGCATTTT	CASSAGTGDIYSNQPQHF
TRBV24-1	.	TRBJ1-5	.	TGTGCCACCAGTGAACAGGGCAATCAGCCCCAGCATTTT	CATSEQGNQPQHF
TRBV7-8	TRBD2	TRBJ2-5	.	TGTGCCAGCAGCGTGACTAGCGGGGGGGCGGAGGAGACCCAGTACTTC	CASSVTSGGAEETQYF
TRBV19	.	TRBJ2-1	.	TGTGCCAGTAGTGGTGGGACCCTCTTGGCCGGTGAGCAGTTCTTC	CASSGGTLLAGEQFF
TRBV7-2	.	TRBJ2-1	.	TGTGCCAGCAGCTTAAGGTGGGGGAATGAGCAGTTCTTC	CASSLRWGNEQFF
TRBV2	.	TRBJ1-1	.	TGTGCCAGCAAACAGGGATCCCAGAACACTGAAGCTTTCTTT	CASKQGSQNTEAFF
TRBV5-1	.	TRBJ1-4	few	TGCGCCAGCAGCTCCCCAGGGCGACAAGAAAAACTGTTTTTT	CASSSPGRQEKLFF
TRBV3-1/TRBV3-2	TRBD2	TRBJ2-1	.	TGTGCCAGCACCCGAGCGGGGGAGCAGTTCTTC	CASTRAGEQFF
TRBV12-3/TRBV12-4	.	TRBJ2-2	.	TGTGCCAGCTTCAGGAGGACCGGGGAGCTGTTTTTT	CASFRRTGELFF
TRBV9	.	TRBJ2-6	once	TGTGCCAGCAGCGCGGGGGGCGGCGGGGCCAACGTCCTGACTTTC	CASSAGGGGANVLTF
TRBV6-6	.	TRBJ2-6	.	TGTGCCAGTAGGAGGGACCTCTCTGGGGCCAACGTCCTGACTTTC	CASRRDLSGANVLTF
TRBV6-2/TRBV6-3	.	TRBJ2-2	few	TGTGCCAGCAGTTCCGGCCTCATCACCGGGGAGCTGTTTTTT	CASSSGLITGELFF
TRBV5-5	.	TRBJ1-6	.	TGTGCCAGCAGCTTGGAGGGGGGGCTCCGTGATAATTCACCCCTCCACTTT	CASSLEGGLRDNSPLHF
TRBV3-1/TRBV3-2	TRBD1	TRBJ1-1	.	TGTGCCAGCAGCCTAAGACAGGGACAGACTGAAGCTTTCTTT	CASSLRQGQTEAFF
TRBV15	.	TRBJ1-1	.	TGTGCCACCAGCAGACTGGCCCTCGCGGGGCAGTCGAACACTGAAGCTTTCTTT	CATSRLALAGQSNTEAFF
TRBV20-1	.	TRBJ2-1	.	TGCAGTGCTTCCGCCTATGAGCAGTTCTTC	CSASAYEQFF
TRBV12-5	.	TRBJ1-1	.	TGTGCTAGTGGTTTGCGGGTGGGCACTGAAGCTTTCTTT	CASGLRVGTEAFF
TRBV5-1	TRBD1	TRBJ1-6	few	TGCGCCAGCAGCTTGGAGGACAGGGGCAATTCACCCCTCCACTTT	CASSLEDRGNSPLHF
TRBV6-1	.	TRBJ2-3	.	TGTGCCAGCAGTGGGGGGACAAGCCACCCGACTACAGATACGCAGTATTTT	CASSGGTSHPTTDTQYF
TRBV19	TRBD1	TRBJ2-5	.	TGTGCCAGTAGAATAACCGGGACAGCACAAGAGACCCAGTACTTC	CASRITGTAQETQYF